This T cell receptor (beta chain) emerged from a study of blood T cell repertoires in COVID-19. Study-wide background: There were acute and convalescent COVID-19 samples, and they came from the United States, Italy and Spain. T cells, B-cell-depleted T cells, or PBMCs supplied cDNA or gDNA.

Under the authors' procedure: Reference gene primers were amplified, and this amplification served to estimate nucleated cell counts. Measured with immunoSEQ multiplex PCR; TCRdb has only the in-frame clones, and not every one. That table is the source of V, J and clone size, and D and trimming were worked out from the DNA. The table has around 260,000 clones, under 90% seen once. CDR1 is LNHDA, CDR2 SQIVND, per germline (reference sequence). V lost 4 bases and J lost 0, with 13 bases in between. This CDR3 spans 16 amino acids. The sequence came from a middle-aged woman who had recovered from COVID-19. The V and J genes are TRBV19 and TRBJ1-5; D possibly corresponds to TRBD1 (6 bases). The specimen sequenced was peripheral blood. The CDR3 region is CASSNRETYSNQPQHF. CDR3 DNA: TGTGCCAGTAGTAACAGGGAGACATATAGCAATCAGCCCCAGCATTTT.